This TCR beta chain was captured in a study of regulatory T cells in long-lasting Graves disease. The study, taken as a whole, reports: Sampling was limited to peripheral blood rather than thyroid tissue.

Construction of TCR beta libraries relied on iRepertoire HTBI primers and on Arm-PCR targeting CDR3 regions. MiXCR, run by TCRdb on the multiplex PCR reads, gives a single entry per CDR3 protein. The sample includes around 400,000 distinct CDR3 sequences, 15% seen only once; the top ten take roughly 8%. This CDR3 has 15 amino acids. Deletions cut 6 bases from V and 6 bases from J, with 18 bases between. The germline V gene encodes CDR1 MDHEN and CDR2 SYDVKM. The time point was: newly diagnosed GD, antithyroid drugs for less than 3 months. Following extraction of RNA from PBMCs, that RNA was used to make the TCR library. Turning to this clonotype: Its antigen is unidentified.

This sample was also put to use in a study of T cells in Graves' hyperthyroidism and ophthalmopathy.

The chain recombines TRBV28 with TRBJ1-5, with D perhaps TRBD1 (5 bases). The specimen was peripheral blood mononuclear cells (PBMCs), collected at new diagnosis, from a patient treated with antithyroid drugs. The TCR sequence derives from a woman aged 40 to 49 with Graves disease. The CDR3 DNA reads as TGTGCCAGCAGGCCACACCGGGACTCTGGTCAGCCCCAGCATTTT. Its translation is CASRPHRDSGQPQHF.